One and the same sample provided the 29 T cell receptor beta chains below, sequenced in a study of blood T cell repertoires in COVID-19. TCRdb keeps only in-frame clones here, not all; method: immunoSEQ multiplex PCR. This table has a few hundred thousand clones, 87% appearing once. Sequencing was done on a sample of PBMCs or T cells enriched from blood (not recorded which). The receptors stem from a man aged 25 to 40 who had recovered from COVID-19.

This clone appeared a single time. This chain connects TRBV3-1 (or the pseudogene TRBV3-2) to TRBJ2-7, with TRBD1 as a possible D gene (5 bases). V dropped 2 bases and J dropped 3 bases, with 23 bases sitting between them. Germline V gene data show CDR1 as LGHDT and CDR2 as YNNKEL (reference sequence). This CDR3 comprises 18 residues. The DNA of the CDR3 is TGTGCCAGCAGCCAATCTATTATCTGGGGCCGTTCGATCTACGAGCAGTACTTC. This codes for CASSQSIIWGRSIYEQYF.

The rearrangement links TRBV30 to TRBJ2-1; 7 nucleotides agree with TRBD1. The germline gives CDR1 GTSNPN, CDR2 SVGIG (reference sequence). V was clipped by 0 bases and J by 2 bases; unmatched bases: 4. This CDR3 is built from 15 residues. CDR3 protein: CAWSVQDRTYNEQFF. In DNA form, the CDR3 reads TGTGCCTGGAGTGTACAGGACAGGACCTACAATGAGCAGTTCTTC.

The chain has TRBV5-4 and TRBJ1-2; no reliable D call. The CDR3 is 15 amino acids. CDR1 is SGHNT, CDR2 YYREEE, per germline (reference sequence). Trimming pared 4 bases from V and 2 bases from J, leaving 15 bases between. The DNA for the CDR3 is TGTGCCAGCAGCCCGCCAACCGGAGGGAACTATGGCTACACCTTC. The encoded protein is CASSPPTGGNYGYTF.

The rearrangement links TRBV2 to TRBJ2-5; D is unclear. Germline CDR1 and CDR2: SNHLY and FYNNEI. The CDR3 is 14 amino acids. Between the trimmed V and J ends, which lost 2 bases and 2 bases, there was a span of 9 bases. The CDR3: CASSELWQQETQYF. CDR3 DNA sequence: TGTGCCAGCAGTGAATTATGGCAGCAAGAGACCCAGTACTTC.

The chain has TRBV5-1 and TRBJ1-2, with TRBD1 matching 8 bases. Germline CDR1 and CDR2: SGHRS and YFSETQ. The CDR3 runs 14 residues. Trimming at V came to 4 bases and at J to 3 bases, leaving 5 bases not matched to a gene. In DNA, the CDR3 is TGCGCCAGCAGCGTGGACAGGGTGGACTATGGCTACACCTTC. Its translation is CASSVDRVDYGYTF.

V gene TRBV30 combines with J gene TRBJ1-6; D gene ambiguous. This CDR3 region has 13 residues. Trimming left V 4 bases short and J 5 bases short, with 9 bases between. The germline gives CDR1 GTSNPN, CDR2 SVGIG (reference sequence). The CDR3 sequence: CAWTRVNNSPLHF. CDR3 coding DNA: TGTGCCTGGACGCGGGTTAATAATTCACCCCTCCACTTT.

V and J are TRBV29-1 and TRBJ1-2; weak D call: TRBD1 (6 bases). The CDR3 is 12 residues long. V was shortened by 4 bases and J by 3 bases, with 9 bases between the two germline ends. Germline CDR1 reads SQVTM; CDR2 reads ANQGSEA. CDR3 in amino acids: CSVARTDYGYTF. In nucleotides, the CDR3 is TGCAGCGTTGCCCGGACAGACTATGGCTACACCTTC.

This clone was picked up one time. V gene TRBV9 combines with J gene TRBJ2-4; perhaps TRBD1 as D (6 bases). Trimming shortened V by 4 bases and J by 0 bases, and 11 bases separated the two germline ends. Germline V gene sequence: CDR1 SGDLS, CDR2 YYNGEE. The CDR3 covers 15 residues. CDR3 nucleotides: TGTGCCAGCAGCCAGGGACACCTAGCCAAAAACATTCAGTACTTC. It codes for CASSQGHLAKNIQYF.

V and J are TRBV5-8 and TRBJ1-4, with unresolved D. V was cut by 2 bases and J by 3 bases, with 11 bases left in between. Germline loops: CDR1 SGHTS, CDR2 YDEGEE. This CDR3 is built from 15 residues. The CDR3: CASSLEGIANEKLFF. The CDR3 region has the DNA TGTGCCAGCAGCTTAGAGGGTATAGCTAATGAAAAACTGTTTTTT.

This rearrangement joins TRBV2 to TRBJ2-5; tentatively, D is TRBD2 (6 bases). With 1 base removed from V and 3 bases from J, the gap between germline ends came to 9 bases. The germline V gene has CDR1 SNHLY and CDR2 FYNNEI. The CDR3 runs 14 residues. The CDR3 bases are TGTGCCAGCAGTGAAGGCGGGATTAAAGAGACCCAGTACTTC. It codes for CASSEGGIKETQYF. Filled out from reference TRBV2 and TRBJ2-5, the complete variable domain reads EPEVTQTPSHQVTQMGQEVILRCVPISNHLYFYWYRQILGQKVEFLVSFYNNEISEKSEIFDDQFSVERPDGSNFTLKIRSTKLEDSAMYFCASSEGGIKETQYFGPGTRLLVL.

This chain joins TRBV6-2 or TRBV6-3 and TRBJ1-5; 10 bases line up with TRBD1. The length of the CDR3 is 15 residues. Germline V gene lookup returns CDR1 MNHEY and CDR2 SVGEGT. V was clipped by 5 bases and J by 6 bases; unmatched bases: 7. As DNA, the CDR3 is TGTGCCAGCAGTAACGACAGGGGGCTAGGTCAGCCCCAGCATTTT. Translation gives CASSNDRGLGQPQHF.

The V gene is TRBV6-1, the J gene TRBJ2-3; 7 bases are a match to TRBD1. Germline loops: CDR1 MNHNS, CDR2 SASEGT. The V gene end was trimmed by 3 bases and the J gene end by 0 bases; junction bases not matched to a gene: 3. This CDR3 is built from 15 residues. The CDR3 loop is CASSEPGQSTDTQYF. For the CDR3, the DNA is TGTGCCAGCAGTGAGCCGGGACAGAGCACAGATACGCAGTATTTT.

The gene calls are TRBV24-1 and TRBJ2-2; 9 nucleotides line up with TRBD1. V lost 2 bases and J lost 8; bases outside the gene matches: 5. Germline CDR1 reads KGHDR; CDR2 reads SFDVKD. The CDR3 extends over 15 amino acids. The CDR3 protein is CATSDSGTGTGELFF. The CDR3 DNA is TGTGCCACCAGTGATTCCGGGACAGGGACAGGGGAGCTGTTTTTT.

This chain connects TRBV5-4 to TRBJ1-2; maybe TRBD1 (5 bases). This CDR3 spans 15 amino acids. V dropped 0 bases and J dropped 3 bases, with 12 bases sitting between them. Germline V gene sequence: CDR1 SGHNT, CDR2 YYREEE (reference sequence). The CDR3 DNA follows: TGTGCCAGCAGCTTGGCGGGGGGGATCTACTATGGCTACACCTTC. Translation: CASSLAGGIYYGYTF.

This chain joins TRBV12-3 or TRBV12-4 and TRBJ1-5; the D is unclear. V lost 5 bases to trimming and J lost 2 bases, with 7 bases between them. The length of the CDR3 is 13 residues. The DNA for the CDR3 is TGTGCCAGCAGTGAGGGAGGCAATCAGCCCCAGCATTTT. Translated: CASSEGGNQPQHF.

The CDR3 coding sequence is TGTGCCAGCAGCGGAGACAGTTCCTATGGCTACACCTTC. It specifies CASSGDSSYGYTF. The rearrangement uses TRBV4-2 and TRBJ1-2; D might be TRBD1 (5 bases). The CDR3 covers 13 residues. In germline, CDR1 is LGHNA, CDR2 YNFKEQ. Deletions cut 5 bases from V and 4 bases from J, with 11 bases between.

The rearrangement uses TRBV13 and TRBJ1-5; no definite D call. CDR1 and CDR2 from the germline V gene are PRHDT and FYEKMQ (reference sequence). V was trimmed by 0 bases and J by 1 base, leaving 4 bases between them. This CDR3 is built from 14 residues. The CDR3 DNA sequence: TGTGCCAGCAGCTTAGGGCGGAGCAATCAGCCCCAGCATTTT. This translates into CASSLGRSNQPQHF.

In DNA, the CDR3 is TGTGCCAGCAGCATGCCCCCGGGACAGGGGGACTACGAGCAGTACTTC. It is translated as CASSMPPGQGDYEQYF. The J gene is TRBJ2-7, the V gene TRBV5-4; 11 nucleotides align to TRBD1. The CDR3 sequence is 16 residues long. Trimming at V came to 4 bases and at J to 3 bases, leaving 9 bases not matched to a gene. The germline V gene encodes CDR1 SGHNT and CDR2 YYREEE (reference sequence).

This chain connects TRBV3-1 (or the pseudogene TRBV3-2) to TRBJ1-1; maybe TRBD1 (6 bases). This CDR3 is 15 amino acids long. Deletions cut 4 bases from V and 5 bases from J, with 17 bases between. The germline gives CDR1 LGHDT, CDR2 YNNKEL (reference sequence). The CDR3 region is CASSPQSDRLTEAFF. In DNA form, the CDR3 reads TGTGCCAGCAGCCCCCAATCAGACAGGTTGACTGAAGCTTTCTTT.

This chain connects TRBV7-9 to TRBJ1-4; D ambiguous. V lost 4 bases and J 3 bases, leaving 12 bases between the germline ends. Germline CDR1 and CDR2: SEHNR and FQNEAQ (reference sequence). CDR3 length: 15 amino acids. The CDR3 bases are TGTGCCAGCAGCTCCCGCCGAGATTCTAATGAAAAACTGTTTTTT. This translates into CASSSRRDSNEKLFF.

The rearrangement links TRBV5-1 to TRBJ2-7; 12 bases fit TRBD2. Germline V CDR1 and CDR2: SGHRS, YFSETQ. The CDR3 length is 18 residues. With 4 bases clipped from V and 5 bases from J, the junction kept 16 bases outside the gene matches. The CDR3 spells CASSPFTSGGTVLHEQYF. Written as DNA, the CDR3 is TGCGCCAGCAGCCCATTTACTAGCGGGGGGACCGTACTCCACGAGCAGTACTTC.

The chain couples TRBV5-1 to TRBJ1-2; weak D call: TRBD1 (5 bases). The CDR3 runs 12 residues. Germline loops: CDR1 SGHRS, CDR2 YFSETQ. The V end lost 3 bases, the J end lost 8 bases, and 11 bases lay between the germline ends. Written as DNA, the CDR3 is TGCGCCAGCAGCTCCTCAGGGTTGGGCTACACCTTC. It specifies CASSSSGLGYTF. The full variable domain, with the rest looked up from reference TRBV5-1 and TRBJ1-2, is KAGVTQTPRYLIKTRGQQVTLSCSPISGHRSVSWYQQTPGQGLQFLFEYFSETQRNKGNFPGRFSGRQFSNSRSEMNVSTLELGDSALYLCASSSSGLGYTFGSGTRLTVV.

The chain combines TRBV12-3 or TRBV12-4 with TRBJ2-7; D is unresolved. The V and J ends lost 4 bases and 5 bases respectively, with 6 bases between them. This CDR3 contains 11 residues. The CDR3 spells CASSSLHEQYF. CDR3 nucleotides: TGTGCCAGCAGTTCACTCCACGAGCAGTACTTC.

This chain joins TRBV30 and TRBJ2-7; weak D call: TRBD1 (6 bases). Germline CDR1 is GTSNPN and CDR2 is SVGIG (reference sequence). Trimming pared 0 bases from V and 1 base from J, leaving 16 bases between. This CDR3 comprises 16 residues. CDR3 amino acids: CAWSVIPGQVSYEQYF. CDR3 nucleotides: TGTGCCTGGAGTGTAATACCGGGACAAGTTTCCTACGAGCAGTACTTC.

This chain links TRBV5-6 with TRBJ1-5; 7 nucleotides align to TRBD1. Germline CDR1 is SGHDT and CDR2 is YYEEEE. J lost 5 bases, V lost 3 bases, and 5 bases had no gene match. The CDR3 consists of 14 residues. DNA for the CDR3: TGTGCCAGCAGCTACGGGACAGTTCATCAGCCCCAGCATTTT. It yields the protein CASSYGTVHQPQHF.

The rearrangement links TRBV5-1 to TRBJ2-5, with D perhaps matching TRBD2 (7 bases). CDR1 and CDR2 (germline): SGHRS, YFSETQ. V lost 2 bases and J lost 2, with 13 bases in between. The CDR3 consists of 15 residues. The CDR3 reads CASSFGRGPQETQYF. In DNA, the CDR3 is TGCGCCAGCAGCTTTGGGCGGGGGCCTCAAGAGACCCAGTACTTC.

The chain has TRBV30 and TRBJ1-6; D might be TRBD1 (5 bases). This CDR3 comprises 13 residues. The germline CDR1 and CDR2 sequences are GTSNPN and SVGIG (reference sequence). V lost 6 bases to trimming and J lost 10 bases, with 16 bases between them. The CDR3 DNA reads TGTGCCTGTCAATATACGGGGGGATCACCCCTCCACTTT. It codes for CACQYTGGSPLHF.

V and J are TRBV7-9 and TRBJ1-2; perhaps TRBD1 as D (5 bases). V was trimmed by 4 bases and J by 7 bases, leaving 19 bases between them. There are 15 residues in the CDR3. CDR1 SEHNR and CDR2 FQNEAQ come from the germline V gene (reference sequence). In nucleotides, the CDR3 is TGTGCCAGCAGCTCCCTTTGGGGGGGATCGGGTGGCTACACCTTC. Translation gives CASSSLWGGSGGYTF.

This chain connects TRBV3-1 (or the pseudogene TRBV3-2) to TRBJ1-1; weak D call: TRBD1 (6 bases). CDR3 length: 13 residues. Germline V CDR1 and CDR2: LGHDT, YNNKEL (reference sequence). Trimming removed 1 base from V and 10 bases from J, with 13 bases in between. CDR3 residues: CASSQGKGGGAFF. The DNA for the CDR3 is TGTGCCAGCAGCCAAGGGAAGGGGGGGGGAGCTTTCTTT.